Following are 4 T cell receptor beta chains from one sample sequenced in a study of cytomegalovirus exposure and HLA in healthy donors. The repertoire was sequenced with immunoSEQ multiplex PCR; TCRdb's copy has only in-frame clones and lacks some. The sample holds 85,000 to 130,000 clones, approximately 90% seen once. Sequenced material: PBMCs. The receptors shown here come from a woman younger than 35 in good health and CMV-seropositive.

This chain connects TRBV9 to TRBJ2-1; the match to TRBD1 covers 7 bases. Germline loops: CDR1 SGDLS, CDR2 YYNGEE. The CDR3 is made up of 13 amino acids. V was pared by 0 bases and J by 7 bases, with 1 base of the junction left unmatched. The CDR3 DNA reads as TGTGCCAGCAGCGTAGAGACAGGGAATGAGCAGTTCTTC. Residues: CASSVETGNEQFF.

This sequence joins TRBV6-5 and TRBJ1-2; possible D gene TRBD1, 6 bases. Germline assignment: CDR1 MNHEY and CDR2 SVGAGI. CDR3 length: 13 residues. Trimming stripped 8 bases from V and 2 bases from J, with 12 bases between. The CDR3: CASRQDSNYGYTF. CDR3 bases: TGTGCCAGCCGGCAGGACAGCAACTATGGCTACACCTTC.

This clone was seen only once. The CDR3 DNA follows: TGTGCCAGCAGTCTTAGTTCATCTAACAATGAGCAGTTCTTC. It codes for CASSLSSSNNEQFF. V and J are TRBV6-5 and TRBJ2-1, with D uncertain. The V and J ends lost 5 bases and 5 bases respectively, with 13 bases between them. CDR1 and CDR2 from the germline V gene are MNHEY and SVGAGI. The CDR3 covers 14 residues.

The V and J genes are TRBV28 and TRBJ2-7; 8 nucleotides match TRBD1. The CDR3 is 13 amino acids. V dropped 4 bases and J dropped 6; count of bases not matched to a gene: 5. Germline CDR1 reads MDHEN; CDR2 reads SYDVKM. CDR3 amino acids: CASSWTGRGEQYV. For the CDR3, the DNA is TGTGCCAGCAGTTGGACAGGGAGAGGCGAGCAGTACGTC.